This T cell receptor (beta chain) was captured by sequencing in a study of cytomegalovirus exposure and HLA in healthy donors. Overall study findings and caveats: Most subjects' HLA-A and HLA-B alleles were reportedly predicted from TCR beta sequences. Fewer N-insertions (relative to the roughly 670-donor mean) were reportedly seen in an Asian-associated ancestry cluster in a later analysis. More clonal expansion characterized HLA-associated TCR beta chains than equally common others in a later analysis.

V lost 3 bases and J 7 bases, leaving 12 bases between the germline ends. The CDR3 has 14 residues. Per germline, CDR1 SGHDN and CDR2 FVKESK. In the case of this clone: Its antigen is not known.

Use of 60 Vbeta and 13 Jbeta primers characterized the PCR. Only in-frame clones appear in the TCRdb table, and some are missing; sequencing was by immunoSEQ multiplex PCR. The data show about 170,000 clones, with around two thirds seen just once and around 2.9% held by the top ten. V gene TRBV14 combines with J gene TRBJ1-4, with D perhaps matching TRBD1 (6 bases). The sample was PBMCs. The receptor was isolated from a middle-aged man in good health and CMV-seronegative. The CDR3 DNA reads as TGTGCCAGCAGCCAGGGGGGGCGCGGTGAAAAACTGTTTTTT. It yields the protein CASSQGGRGEKLFF.